This is a list of T cell receptor beta chains from one sample in a study of T cells after yellow fever vaccination. Using its own MiXCR run on the 5' RACE reads, TCRdb lists one record per CDR3 protein. In the table there are some 500,000 distinct CDR3 sequences, roughly 14% of which are singletons. Material: PBMCs, obtained on the day of the yellow fever booster vaccination. Receptors were obtained from a man younger than 45 who received the YFV17D yellow fever vaccine. Both conserved end residues are part of each CDR3. D genes are given only for firm matches. Some rows mark clone size as missing; the rest say once, few, many or name a class of expanded clone.

few | - | TRBJ2-7 | TRBV7-2 | TGTGCCAGCAGCACCCCGGCATACAGCTCCTACGAGCAGTACTTC | CASSTPAYSSYEQYF
few | - | TRBJ2-3 | TRBV30 | TGTGCCTGGCGACGAGGTGGTAGCAGATTAGATACGCAGTATTTT | CAWRRGGSRLDTQYF
- | TRBD1 | TRBJ2-7 | TRBV6-5 | TGTGCCAGCAGTTTAGACAGGGCGGCATGGGAGCAGTACTTC | CASSLDRAAWEQYF
- | - | TRBJ2-3 | TRBV5-1 | TGCGCCAGCAGCCCGACGCAGCGGGGCACAGATACGCAGTATTTT | CASSPTQRGTDTQYF
- | - | TRBJ2-2 | TRBV29-1 | TGCAGCGTCCCATACACCGGGGAGCTGTTTTTT | CSVPYTGELFF
few | - | TRBJ2-3 | TRBV5-1 | TGCGCCAGCAGCTTCACTAGTGGGTCACGCACAGATACGCAGTATTTT | CASSFTSGSRTDTQYF
- | - | TRBJ2-5 | TRBV4-3 | TGCGCCAGCAGCCAAGGCATGAAAGAGACCCAGTACTTC | CASSQGMKETQYF
few | TRBD1 | TRBJ1-4 | TRBV20-1 | TGCTGTGCTATATCCGGGACAGGAGCAACTAATGAAAAACTGTTTTTT | CCAISGTGATNEKLFF
- | - | TRBJ2-1 | TRBV7-2 | TGTGCCAGCAGCTTAGCGCTGACTACTTACAATGAGCAGTTCTTC | CASSLALTTYNEQFF
few | TRBD1 | TRBJ2-3 | TRBV10-3 | TGTGCCATCAGTGTGACAGGGGGAGCTGCTACGCAGTATTTT | CAISVTGGAATQYF
few | TRBD1 | TRBJ2-3 | TRBV7-2 | TGTGCCAGCAGCTACACAGGGGTTAGCACAGATACGCAGTATTTT | CASSYTGVSTDTQYF
few | - | TRBJ1-6 | TRBV12-3/TRBV12-4 | TGTGCCAGCCTAGACCCAGGCAGGGTGAATTCACCCCTCCACTTT | CASLDPGRVNSPLHF
few | TRBD2 | TRBJ2-3 | TRBV5-1 | TGCGCCAGCAGCTTGGGGACTAGCGGAGCTTCAGATACGCAGTATTTT | CASSLGTSGASDTQYF
few | - | TRBJ1-2 | TRBV29-1 | TGCAGCGTTGAAGTGGGCGTGAGGGGCTACACCTTC | CSVEVGVRGYTF
- | - | TRBJ2-1 | TRBV20-1 | TGCAGTGCTCCACGTTCAGCCCTCAATGAGCAGTTCTTC | CSAPRSALNEQFF
- | - | TRBJ2-6 | TRBV6-1 | TGTGCCAGCAGCCGGACCTTTTCTGGCTCTGGGGCCAACGTCCTGACTTTC | CASSRTFSGSGANVLTF
few | TRBD2 | TRBJ2-7 | TRBV20-1 | TGCAGTGCTAGCCAACTAGCGGGAGTTATGTATGATAGGTCCTACGAGCAGTACTTC | CSASQLAGVMYDRSYEQYF
many | - | TRBJ1-6 | TRBV28 | TGTGCCAGCAGTTTACTTGGGGATTCACCCCTCCACTTT | CASSLLGDSPLHF
few | - | TRBJ2-4 | TRBV12-3/TRBV12-4 | TGTGCCAGCAGGGCCGGGATCAAACGACTAGCCAAAAACATTCAGTACTTC | CASRAGIKRLAKNIQYF
few | - | TRBJ2-1 | TRBV28 | TGTGCCAGCAAGGGAGGAGGGACGACCTACAATGAGCAGTTCTTC | CASKGGGTTYNEQFF
few | - | TRBJ2-1 | TRBV20-1 | TGCAGTGCTAGGCTTAGCGGCGCTGAGCAGTTCTTC | CSARLSGAEQFF
few | TRBD1 | TRBJ2-2 | TRBV4-2 | TGTGCCAGCAGGCACCCGCAAACAGGGGAGACCGGGGAGCTGTTTTTT | CASRHPQTGETGELFF
few | TRBD2 | TRBJ2-1 | TRBV7-2 | TGTGCCAGCAGCTTACTAGGGAGGGCCGGTGACAATGAGCAGTTCTTC | CASSLLGRAGDNEQFF
- | TRBD1 | TRBJ2-1 | TRBV5-5 | TGTGCCAGCAGCTTCACGACAGGGAGACCCCCCGGGCCACCTCTCTTC | CASSFTTGRPPGPPLF
few | - | TRBJ2-1 | TRBV5-1 | TGCGCCAGCAGCCGTCGACAGAACAATGAGCAGTTCTTC | CASSRRQNNEQFF
- | - | TRBJ2-7 | TRBV5-5 | TGTGCCAGCAGCTTGAGCATTCCCTCCTACGAGCAGTACTTC | CASSLSIPSYEQYF
few | - | TRBJ1-5 | TRBV10-3 | TGTGCCATCCGGATGGCAGATCAGCCCCAGCATTTT | CAIRMADQPQHF